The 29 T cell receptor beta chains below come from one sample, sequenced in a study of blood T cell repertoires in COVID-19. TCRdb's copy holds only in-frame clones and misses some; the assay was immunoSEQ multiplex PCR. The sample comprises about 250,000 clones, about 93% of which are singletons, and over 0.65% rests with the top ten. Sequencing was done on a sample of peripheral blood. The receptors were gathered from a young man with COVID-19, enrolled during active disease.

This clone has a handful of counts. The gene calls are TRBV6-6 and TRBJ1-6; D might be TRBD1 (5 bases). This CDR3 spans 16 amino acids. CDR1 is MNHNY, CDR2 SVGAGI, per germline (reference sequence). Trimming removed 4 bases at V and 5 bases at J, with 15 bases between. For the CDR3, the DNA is TGTGCCAGCAGTTCCTACCCGGGGGTGGATAATTCACCCCTCCACTTT. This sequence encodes CASSSYPGVDNSPLHF.

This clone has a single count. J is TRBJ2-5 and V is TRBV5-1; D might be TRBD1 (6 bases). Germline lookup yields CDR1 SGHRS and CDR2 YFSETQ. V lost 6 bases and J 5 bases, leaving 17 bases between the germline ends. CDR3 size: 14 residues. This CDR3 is CASTRPGEWETQYF. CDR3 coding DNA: TGCGCCAGCACCCGGCCAGGGGAGTGGGAGACCCAGTACTTC. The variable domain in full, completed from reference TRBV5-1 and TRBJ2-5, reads KAGVTQTPRYLIKTRGQQVTLSCSPISGHRSVSWYQQTPGQGLQFLFEYFSETQRNKGNFPGRFSGRQFSNSRSEMNVSTLELGDSALYLCASTRPGEWETQYFGPGTRLLVL.

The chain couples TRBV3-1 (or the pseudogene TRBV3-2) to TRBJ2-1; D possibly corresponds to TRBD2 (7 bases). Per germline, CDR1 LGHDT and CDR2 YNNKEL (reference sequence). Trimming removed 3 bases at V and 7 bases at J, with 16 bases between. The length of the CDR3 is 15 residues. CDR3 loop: CASSQLRGGRNEQFF. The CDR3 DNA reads TGTGCCAGCAGCCAGTTGAGGGGGGGCAGAAATGAGCAGTTCTTC.

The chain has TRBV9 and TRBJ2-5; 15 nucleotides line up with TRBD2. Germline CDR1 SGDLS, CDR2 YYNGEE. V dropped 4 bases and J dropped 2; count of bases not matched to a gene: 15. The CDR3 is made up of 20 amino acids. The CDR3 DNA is TGTGCCAGCAGCTATCCACGGACTAGCGGGGGGGGCCGGTCTCAAGAGACCCAGTACTTC. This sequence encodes CASSYPRTSGGGRSQETQYF.

For the CDR3, the DNA is TGTGCCAGCAGCTTGGACAGGGTGAAGCATTCACCCCTCCACTTT. This translates into CASSLDRVKHSPLHF. The V call is TRBV7-6, the J call TRBJ1-6; the match to TRBD1 covers 8 bases. V shed 3 bases and J 8 bases; nucleotides not matched to a gene: 6. The CDR3 runs 15 residues. The germline V gene has CDR1 SGHVS and CDR2 FNYEAQ.

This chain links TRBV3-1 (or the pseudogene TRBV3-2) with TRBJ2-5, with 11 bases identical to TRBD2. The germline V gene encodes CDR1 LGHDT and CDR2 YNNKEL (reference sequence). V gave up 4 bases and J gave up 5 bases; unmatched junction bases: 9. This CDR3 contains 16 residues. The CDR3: CASSPLSGGAGETQYF. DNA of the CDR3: TGTGCCAGCAGCCCCCTTAGCGGGGGGGCCGGCGAGACCCAGTACTTC.

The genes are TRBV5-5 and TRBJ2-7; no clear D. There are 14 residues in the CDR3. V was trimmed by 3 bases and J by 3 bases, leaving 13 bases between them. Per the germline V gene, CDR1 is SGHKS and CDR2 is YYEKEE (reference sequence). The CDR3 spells CASSSTEVNYEQYF. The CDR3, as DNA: TGTGCCAGCAGCTCCACCGAGGTCAACTACGAGCAGTACTTC.

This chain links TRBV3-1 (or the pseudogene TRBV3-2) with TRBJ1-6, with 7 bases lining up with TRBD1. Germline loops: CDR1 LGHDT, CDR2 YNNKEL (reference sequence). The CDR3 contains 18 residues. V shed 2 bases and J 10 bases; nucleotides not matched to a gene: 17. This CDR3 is CASSQPTFDRDLGSPLHF. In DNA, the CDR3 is TGTGCCAGCAGCCAACCCACCTTCGACAGGGATCTAGGGTCACCCCTCCACTTT.

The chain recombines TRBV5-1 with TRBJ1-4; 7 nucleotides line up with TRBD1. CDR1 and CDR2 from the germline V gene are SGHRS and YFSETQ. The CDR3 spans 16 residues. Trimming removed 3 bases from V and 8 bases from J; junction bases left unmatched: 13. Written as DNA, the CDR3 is TGCGCCAGCAGCTCGCGAGGGGACAGTGGGGCGGAAAAACTGTTTTTT. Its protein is CASSSRGDSGAEKLFF.

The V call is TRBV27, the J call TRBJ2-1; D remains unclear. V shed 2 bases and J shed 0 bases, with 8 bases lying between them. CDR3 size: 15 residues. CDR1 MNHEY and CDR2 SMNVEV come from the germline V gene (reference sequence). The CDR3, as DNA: TGTGCCAGCAGTTTAGGTCCCAGCTCCTACAATGAGCAGTTCTTC. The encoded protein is CASSLGPSSYNEQFF.

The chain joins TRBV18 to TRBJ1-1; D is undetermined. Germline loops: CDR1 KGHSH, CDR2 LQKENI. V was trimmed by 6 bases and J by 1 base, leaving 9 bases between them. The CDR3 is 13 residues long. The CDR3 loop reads CASSPNGNTEAFF. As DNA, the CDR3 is TGTGCCAGCTCGCCGAACGGGAACACTGAAGCTTTCTTT.

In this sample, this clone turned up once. Here the CDR3 reads CVRSLRGGRGRRNTIYF. The DNA of the CDR3 is TGTGTCAGAAGCCTTAGAGGGGGCAGGGGGCGGCGGAACACCATATATTTT. The gene calls are TRBV7-5 and TRBJ1-3; the table gives TRBD1 as D, unverified against the DNA. TRBV7-5 is marked as a pseudogene. The CDR3 sequence is 17 residues long.

Written as DNA, the CDR3 is TGTGCCAGTAGTATATTGCCAGGGCGGAGCAATCAGCCCCAGCATTTT. Translating it yields CASSILPGRSNQPQHF. The rearrangement links TRBV19 to TRBJ1-5; weak D call: TRBD1 (5 bases). This CDR3 spans 16 amino acids. The V and J ends lost 2 bases and 1 base respectively, with 12 bases between them. Germline values: CDR1 LNHDA, CDR2 SQIVND (reference sequence).

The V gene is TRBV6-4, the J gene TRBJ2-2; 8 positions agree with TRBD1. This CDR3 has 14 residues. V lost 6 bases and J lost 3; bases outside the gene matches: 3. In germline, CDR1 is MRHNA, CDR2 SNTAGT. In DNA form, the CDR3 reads TGTGCCAGCAGATTGGGACAGGACACCGGGGAGCTGTTTTTT. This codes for CASRLGQDTGELFF.

The CDR3 DNA reads as TGTGCCAGCAGCAACCGACTAGCGGGGGGGCTGAGCTCCTACAATGAGCAGTTCTTC. It codes for CASSNRLAGGLSSYNEQFF. The chain combines TRBV9 with TRBJ2-1; 14 nucleotides match TRBD2. The V segment lost 4 bases and the J segment 0 bases; nucleotides outside the gene matches: 9. CDR3 length: 19 residues. Germline lookup yields CDR1 SGDLS and CDR2 YYNGEE.

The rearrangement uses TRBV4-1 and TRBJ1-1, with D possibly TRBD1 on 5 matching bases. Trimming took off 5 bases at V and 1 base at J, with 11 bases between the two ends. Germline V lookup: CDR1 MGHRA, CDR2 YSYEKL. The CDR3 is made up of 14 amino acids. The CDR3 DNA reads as TGCGCCAGCAGCACGACAGACCGGAACACTGAAGCTTTCTTT. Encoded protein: CASSTTDRNTEAFF.

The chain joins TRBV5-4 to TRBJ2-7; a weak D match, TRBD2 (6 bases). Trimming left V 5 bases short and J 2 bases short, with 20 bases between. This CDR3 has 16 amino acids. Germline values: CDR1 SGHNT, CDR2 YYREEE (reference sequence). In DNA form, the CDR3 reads TGTGCCAGCAGTCCAATTGAGGCGGGGTCCCCCTACGAGCAGTACTTC. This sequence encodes CASSPIEAGSPYEQYF.

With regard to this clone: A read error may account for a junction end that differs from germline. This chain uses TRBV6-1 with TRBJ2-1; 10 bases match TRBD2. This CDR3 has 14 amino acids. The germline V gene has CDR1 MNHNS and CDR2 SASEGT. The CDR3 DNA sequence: TGTGCCAGCAATGAAGCGGGGGGGCCCAATGAGCAGTTCTTC. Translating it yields CASNEAGGPNEQFF.

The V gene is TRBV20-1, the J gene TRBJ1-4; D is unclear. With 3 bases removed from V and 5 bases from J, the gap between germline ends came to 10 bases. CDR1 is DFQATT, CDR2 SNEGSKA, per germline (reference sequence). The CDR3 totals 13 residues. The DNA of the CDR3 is TGCAGTGCTAGTATATTCTCGAATGAAAAACTGTTTTTT. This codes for CSASIFSNEKLFF.

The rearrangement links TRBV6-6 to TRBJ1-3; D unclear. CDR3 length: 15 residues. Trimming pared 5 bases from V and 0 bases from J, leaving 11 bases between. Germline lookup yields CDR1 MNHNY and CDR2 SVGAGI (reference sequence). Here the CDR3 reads CASSPRPSSGNTIYF. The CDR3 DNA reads TGTGCCAGCAGTCCTCGACCTAGCTCTGGAAACACCATATATTTT.

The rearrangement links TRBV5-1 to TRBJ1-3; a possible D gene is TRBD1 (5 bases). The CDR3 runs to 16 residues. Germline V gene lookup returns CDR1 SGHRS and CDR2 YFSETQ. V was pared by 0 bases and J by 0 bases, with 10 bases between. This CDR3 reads CASSLEGIHSGNTIYF. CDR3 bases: TGCGCCAGCAGCTTGGAGGGGATCCACTCTGGAAACACCATATATTTT.

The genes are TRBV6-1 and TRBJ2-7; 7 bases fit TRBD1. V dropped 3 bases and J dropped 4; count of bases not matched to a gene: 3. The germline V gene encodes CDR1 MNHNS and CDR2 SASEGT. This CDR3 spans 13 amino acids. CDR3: CASSEGQPYEQYF. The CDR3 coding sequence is TGTGCCAGCAGTGAGGGACAGCCGTACGAGCAGTACTTC.

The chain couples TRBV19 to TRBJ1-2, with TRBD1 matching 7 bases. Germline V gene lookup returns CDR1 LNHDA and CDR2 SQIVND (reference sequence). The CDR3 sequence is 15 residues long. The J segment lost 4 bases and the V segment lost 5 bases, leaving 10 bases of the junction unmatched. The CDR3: CASSGSQGDGYGYTF. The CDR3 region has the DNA TGTGCCAGTAGTGGATCCCAGGGGGATGGCTATGGCTACACCTTC.

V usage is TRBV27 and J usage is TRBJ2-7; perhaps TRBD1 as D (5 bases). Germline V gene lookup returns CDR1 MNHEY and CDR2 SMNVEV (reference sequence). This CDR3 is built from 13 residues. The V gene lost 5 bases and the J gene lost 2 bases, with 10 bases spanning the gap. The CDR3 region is CASSLSQAYEQYF. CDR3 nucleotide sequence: TGTGCCAGCAGTCTGTCACAGGCCTACGAGCAGTACTTC.

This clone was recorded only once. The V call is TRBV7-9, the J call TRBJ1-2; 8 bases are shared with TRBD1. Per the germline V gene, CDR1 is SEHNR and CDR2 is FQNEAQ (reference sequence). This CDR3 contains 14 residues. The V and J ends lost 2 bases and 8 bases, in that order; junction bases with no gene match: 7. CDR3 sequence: CASSLNDRGTGYTF. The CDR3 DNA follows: TGTGCCAGCAGCTTAAATGACAGGGGTACCGGCTACACCTTC.

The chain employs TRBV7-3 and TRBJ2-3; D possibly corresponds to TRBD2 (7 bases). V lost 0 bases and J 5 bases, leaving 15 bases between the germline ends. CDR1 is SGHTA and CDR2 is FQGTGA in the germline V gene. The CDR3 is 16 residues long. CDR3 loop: CASSLTGRGRRDTQYF. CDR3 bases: TGTGCCAGCAGCTTAACGGGGCGGGGGCGGAGAGATACGCAGTATTTT.

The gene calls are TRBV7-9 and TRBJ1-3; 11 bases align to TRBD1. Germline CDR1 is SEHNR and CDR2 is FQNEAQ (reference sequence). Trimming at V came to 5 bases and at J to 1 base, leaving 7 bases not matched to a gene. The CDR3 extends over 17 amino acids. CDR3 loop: CASSAGGTGGSGNTIYF. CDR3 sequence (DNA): TGTGCCAGCAGCGCAGGCGGGACAGGGGGTTCTGGAAACACCATATATTTT. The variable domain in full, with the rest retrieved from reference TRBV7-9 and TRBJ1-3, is DTGVSQNPRHKITKRGQNVTFRCDPISEHNRLYWYRQTLGQGPEFLTYFQNEAQLEKSRLLSDRFSAERPKGSFSTLEIQRTEQGDSAMYLCASSAGGTGGSGNTIYFGEGSWLTVV.

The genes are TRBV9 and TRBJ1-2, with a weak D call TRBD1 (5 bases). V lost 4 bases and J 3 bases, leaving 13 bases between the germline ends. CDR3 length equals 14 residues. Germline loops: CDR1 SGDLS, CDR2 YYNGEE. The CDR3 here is CASSMGGLDYGYTF. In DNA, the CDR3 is TGTGCCAGCAGCATGGGGGGGTTGGACTATGGCTACACCTTC.

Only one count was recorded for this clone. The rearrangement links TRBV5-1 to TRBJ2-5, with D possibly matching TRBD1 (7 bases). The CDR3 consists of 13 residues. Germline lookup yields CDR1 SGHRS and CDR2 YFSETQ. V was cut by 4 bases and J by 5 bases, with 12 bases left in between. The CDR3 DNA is TGCGCCAGCAGCCAGACAGGGAGGGAGACCCAGTACTTC. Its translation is CASSQTGRETQYF.